This entry is about one T cell receptor (beta chain). As yet, its antigen is unknown. V was clipped by 7 bases and J by 1 base, with 14 bases between them. The germline V gene has CDR1 MNHGY and CDR2 SAAAGT. CDR3 size: 15 residues. This record belongs to a study of T cell repertoires in cytomegalovirus infection. TCRdb re-called the reads with MiXCR, one entry per CDR3 protein. The table includes about 570,000 distinct CDR3 sequences, 40% detected once. This sequence originates from a human donor in good health (CMV status not recorded). Some clones in this sample may be carry-over from other donors' samples. The source material was cultured PBMCs, sampled from culture after CMV antigen stimulation. The chain links TRBV6-8 to TRBJ1-3; no firm D call. CDR3 DNA sequence: TGTGCCAGCAATGGACTAGGGAATTCTGGAAACACCATATATTTT. Translated: CASNGLGNSGNTIYF.